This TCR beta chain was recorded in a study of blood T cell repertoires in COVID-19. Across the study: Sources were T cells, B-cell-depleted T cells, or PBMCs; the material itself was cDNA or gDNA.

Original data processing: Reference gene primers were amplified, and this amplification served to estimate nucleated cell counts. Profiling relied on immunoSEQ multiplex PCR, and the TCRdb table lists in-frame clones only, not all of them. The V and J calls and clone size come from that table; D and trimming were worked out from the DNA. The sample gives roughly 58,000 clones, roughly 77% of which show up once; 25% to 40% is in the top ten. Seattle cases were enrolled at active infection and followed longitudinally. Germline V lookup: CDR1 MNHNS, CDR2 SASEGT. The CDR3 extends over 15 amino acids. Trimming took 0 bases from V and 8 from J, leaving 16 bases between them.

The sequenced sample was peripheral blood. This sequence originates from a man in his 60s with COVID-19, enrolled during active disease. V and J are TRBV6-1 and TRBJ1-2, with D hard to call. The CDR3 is CASSEAGVVAWGYTF. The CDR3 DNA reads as TGTGCCAGCAGTGAAGCGGGCGTCGTCGCTTGGGGCTACACCTTC.